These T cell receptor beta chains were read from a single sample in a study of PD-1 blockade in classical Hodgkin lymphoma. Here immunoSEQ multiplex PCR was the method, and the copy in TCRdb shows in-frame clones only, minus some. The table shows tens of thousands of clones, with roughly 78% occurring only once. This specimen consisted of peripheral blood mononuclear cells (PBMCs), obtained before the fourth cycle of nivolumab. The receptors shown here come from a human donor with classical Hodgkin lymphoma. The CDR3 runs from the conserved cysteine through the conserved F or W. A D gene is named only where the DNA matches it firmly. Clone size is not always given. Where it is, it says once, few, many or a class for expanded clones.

cdr3_aa: CASRTGDRGFTEAFF
cdr3_nt: TGTGCCAGCAGGACCGGGGACAGGGGATTCACTGAAGCTTTCTTT
j_call: TRBJ1-1
cdr3_length: 15
v_call: TRBV25-1
d_call: TRBD1
clone_size: .

cdr3_aa: CASSLTDAANEKLFF
cdr3_nt: TGTGCTAGCAGCTTGACAGATGCGGCTAATGAAAAACTATTTTTT
j_call: TRBJ1-4
cdr3_length: 15
v_call: TRBV7-7
d_call: .
clone_size: .

cdr3_aa: CASGLATGNMNTEAFF
cdr3_nt: TGTGCTAGTGGTTTGGCGACAGGGAACATGAACACTGAAGCTTTCTTT
j_call: TRBJ1-1
cdr3_length: 16
v_call: TRBV12-5
d_call: TRBD1
clone_size: .

cdr3_aa: CASSLMAGTGASYEQYF
cdr3_nt: TGTGCCAGCAGCTTAATGGCCGGGACAGGGGCGTCCTACGAGCAGTACTTC
j_call: TRBJ2-7
cdr3_length: 17
v_call: TRBV7-6
d_call: TRBD1
clone_size: .

cdr3_aa: CASSFDTGGELFF
cdr3_nt: TGCGCCAGCAGCTTCGACACCGGCGGGGAGCTGTTTTTT
j_call: TRBJ2-2
cdr3_length: 13
v_call: TRBV5-1
d_call: .
clone_size: .

cdr3_aa: CASSPGTRSGELFF
cdr3_nt: TGTGCCAGCTCACCTGGGACTAGATCCGGGGAGCTGTTTTTT
j_call: TRBJ2-2
cdr3_length: 14
v_call: TRBV18
d_call: TRBD2
clone_size: .

cdr3_aa: CASSFWGDSNQPQHF
cdr3_nt: TGTGCCAGCAGTTTTTGGGGAGATAGCAATCAGCCCCAGCATTTT
j_call: TRBJ1-5
cdr3_length: 15
v_call: TRBV28
d_call: .
clone_size: .

cdr3_aa: CASSVSSGGITDTQYF
cdr3_nt: TGTGCCAGCAGCGTAAGTAGCGGGGGGATTACAGATACGCAGTATTTT
j_call: TRBJ2-3
cdr3_length: 16
v_call: TRBV9
d_call: TRBD2
clone_size: .

cdr3_aa: CASSLGPLLGTDTQYF
cdr3_nt: TGCGCCAGCAGCTTGGGTCCTCTCTTAGGCACAGATACGCAGTATTTT
j_call: TRBJ2-3
cdr3_length: 16
v_call: TRBV5-1
d_call: .
clone_size: .

cdr3_aa: CASSLETSGRRELFF
cdr3_nt: TGTGCCAGCAGTTTGGAAACTAGCGGGAGACGGGAGCTGTTTTTT
j_call: TRBJ2-2
cdr3_length: 15
v_call: TRBV28
d_call: TRBD2
clone_size: few

cdr3_aa: CASSPIGRSNQPQHF
cdr3_nt: TGTGCCAGCTCACCGATTGGACGGAGTAATCAGCCCCAGCATTTT
j_call: TRBJ1-5
cdr3_length: 15
v_call: TRBV18
d_call: .
clone_size: .

cdr3_aa: CASSTGYGELFF
cdr3_nt: TGTGCCAGCAGTACAGGGTACGGGGAGCTGTTTTTT
j_call: TRBJ2-2
cdr3_length: 12
v_call: TRBV6-5
d_call: .
clone_size: once

cdr3_aa: CASSLMVKYVNGYTF
cdr3_nt: TGTGCCAGCAGTTTAATGGTCAAGTACGTGAATGGCTACACCTTC
j_call: TRBJ1-2
cdr3_length: 15
v_call: TRBV28
d_call: .
clone_size: once

cdr3_aa: CASSQEDRIRIYGYTF
cdr3_nt: TGCGCCAGCAGCCAAGAAGACAGAATTCGGATCTATGGCTACACCTTC
j_call: TRBJ1-2
cdr3_length: 16
v_call: TRBV4-1
d_call: .
clone_size: .

cdr3_aa: CASRAGTGTYEQYF
cdr3_nt: TGTGCCAGTAGGGCCGGGACAGGCACCTACGAGCAGTACTTC
j_call: TRBJ2-7
cdr3_length: 14
v_call: TRBV19
d_call: TRBD1
clone_size: .

cdr3_aa: CASSLSGTGGGYTF
cdr3_nt: TGTGCCAGCAGTTTATCTGGGACAGGGGGGGGCTACACCTTC
j_call: TRBJ1-2
cdr3_length: 14
v_call: TRBV27
d_call: TRBD1
clone_size: .

cdr3_aa: CSVDTGQAYSTDTQYF
cdr3_nt: TGCAGCGTTGACACGGGACAGGCCTATAGCACAGATACGCAGTATTTT
j_call: TRBJ2-3
cdr3_length: 16
v_call: TRBV29-1
d_call: TRBD1
clone_size: .

cdr3_aa: CASVRELGYNEQFF
cdr3_nt: TGCGCCAGCGTCCGGGAGTTGGGATACAATGAGCAGTTCTTC
j_call: TRBJ2-1
cdr3_length: 14
v_call: TRBV5-1
d_call: .
clone_size: .

cdr3_aa: CASSDGRESSYNSPLHF
cdr3_nt: TGCGCCAGCAGTGACGGCAGGGAAAGCTCCTATAATTCACCCCTCCACTTT
j_call: TRBJ1-6
cdr3_length: 17
v_call: TRBV10-1
d_call: .
clone_size: .

cdr3_aa: CASSEPDPNEKLFF
cdr3_nt: TGTGCCAGCAGTGAGCCGGACCCCAATGAAAAACTGTTTTTT
j_call: TRBJ1-4
cdr3_length: 14
v_call: TRBV2
d_call: .
clone_size: medium-sized

cdr3_aa: CASSLETGGREAFF
cdr3_nt: TGTGCCAGCAGCTTGGAGACAGGGGGCAGGGAAGCTTTCTTT
j_call: TRBJ1-1
cdr3_length: 14
v_call: TRBV5-8
d_call: TRBD1
clone_size: .

cdr3_aa: CASRAPRGFTEAFF
cdr3_nt: TGTGCCAGCAGGGCCCCCAGGGGGTTTACTGAAGCTTTCTTT
j_call: TRBJ1-1
cdr3_length: 14
v_call: TRBV6-5
d_call: TRBD1
clone_size: .

cdr3_aa: CASSLAGDSSYNSPLHF
cdr3_nt: TGTGCCAGCAGCTTAGCCGGCGACAGCTCCTATAATTCACCCCTCCACTTT
j_call: TRBJ1-6
cdr3_length: 17
v_call: TRBV7-9
d_call: .
clone_size: .

cdr3_aa: CASSYRKGSEKLFF
cdr3_nt: TGTGCCAGCAGTTACAGGAAGGGGAGCGAAAAACTGTTTTTT
j_call: TRBJ1-4
cdr3_length: 14
v_call: TRBV6-6
d_call: .
clone_size: .

cdr3_aa: CASSQVQGARTGELFF
cdr3_nt: TGCGCCAGCAGCCAGGTACAGGGCGCGCGCACCGGGGAGCTGTTTTTT
j_call: TRBJ2-2
cdr3_length: 16
v_call: TRBV4-1
d_call: .
clone_size: .

cdr3_aa: CASSLLTSSYEQYF
cdr3_nt: TGTGCCAGCAGCTTATTGACTAGTTCCTACGAGCAGTACTTC
j_call: TRBJ2-7
cdr3_length: 14
v_call: TRBV11-2
d_call: .
clone_size: .

cdr3_aa: CASSVLRGNSGNTIYF
cdr3_nt: TGTGCCAGCAGCGTCCTCAGGGGGAACTCTGGAAACACCATATATTTT
j_call: TRBJ1-3
cdr3_length: 16
v_call: TRBV7-9
d_call: TRBD1
clone_size: few

cdr3_aa: CASRPPGTGSLEQYF
cdr3_nt: TGTGCCAGCAGGCCTCCGGGGACCGGGTCTCTGGAGCAGTACTTC
j_call: TRBJ2-7
cdr3_length: 15
v_call: TRBV5-4
d_call: .
clone_size: .

cdr3_aa: CASSPQGLYSTDTQYF
cdr3_nt: TGTGCCAGCAGTCCACAAGGATTATATAGCACAGATACGCAGTATTTT
j_call: TRBJ2-3
cdr3_length: 16
v_call: TRBV7-2
d_call: .
clone_size: .

cdr3_aa: CASSYHVQETQYF
cdr3_nt: TGTGCCAGCAGTTACCATGTTCAAGAGACCCAGTACTTC
j_call: TRBJ2-5
cdr3_length: 13
v_call: TRBV6-6
d_call: .
clone_size: .

cdr3_aa: CASSYSWAGGNTIYF
cdr3_nt: TGTGCCAGCAGTTACTCGTGGGCCGGGGGGAACACCATATATTTT
j_call: TRBJ1-3
cdr3_length: 15
v_call: TRBV6-5
d_call: .
clone_size: few

cdr3_aa: CASSLSFSSLVFSEQYF
cdr3_nt: TGTGCCAGCAGCTTAAGCTTCTCTAGCCTAGTTTTCTCCGAGCAGTACTTC
j_call: TRBJ2-7
cdr3_length: 17
v_call: TRBV7-3
d_call: .
clone_size: once

cdr3_aa: CASSLPNTEAFF
cdr3_nt: TGTGCCAGCAGTTTACCCAACACTGAAGCTTTCTTT
j_call: TRBJ1-1
cdr3_length: 12
v_call: TRBV28
d_call: .
clone_size: .

cdr3_aa: CASSVTREGTQYF
cdr3_nt: TGTGCCAGCTCAGTCACTAGAGAAGGGACCCAGTACTTC
j_call: TRBJ2-5
cdr3_length: 13
v_call: TRBV18
d_call: .
clone_size: .

cdr3_aa: CASSHGRLGIYEQYF
cdr3_nt: TGCGCCAGCAGCCATGGCCGACTAGGAATCTACGAGCAGTACTTC
j_call: TRBJ2-7
cdr3_length: 15
v_call: TRBV4-3
d_call: .
clone_size: .

cdr3_aa: CASSLYSLAGGPYNEQFF
cdr3_nt: TGTGCCAGCAGTTTATACAGTCTAGCGGGAGGGCCGTACAATGAGCAGTTCTTC
j_call: TRBJ2-1
cdr3_length: 18
v_call: TRBV28
d_call: TRBD2
clone_size: .

cdr3_aa: CASGPAGTNEQYF
cdr3_nt: TGCGCCAGCGGACCCGCAGGGACGAACGAGCAGTACTTC
j_call: TRBJ2-7
cdr3_length: 13
v_call: TRBV5-1
d_call: .
clone_size: .

cdr3_aa: CASSLSGRDSNEQFF
cdr3_nt: TGTGCCAGCAGCTTGAGCGGGAGGGACAGCAATGAGCAGTTCTTC
j_call: TRBJ2-1
cdr3_length: 15
v_call: TRBV7-7
d_call: TRBD2
clone_size: .

cdr3_aa: CASSYKGGSSPLHF
cdr3_nt: TGTGCCAGCAGTTACAAGGGGGGTTCGTCACCCCTCCACTTT
j_call: TRBJ1-6
cdr3_length: 14
v_call: TRBV6-6
d_call: .
clone_size: .

cdr3_aa: CASSPGFASPYEQYF
cdr3_nt: TGTGCCAGCTCACCCGGATTCGCGTCCCCCTACGAGCAGTACTTC
j_call: TRBJ2-7
cdr3_length: 15
v_call: TRBV18
d_call: .
clone_size: .

cdr3_aa: CASSLGTSSYEQYF
cdr3_nt: TGCGCCAGCAGCTTGGGGACTAGCTCCTACGAGCAGTACTTC
j_call: TRBJ2-7
cdr3_length: 14
v_call: TRBV5-1
d_call: TRBD2
clone_size: .

cdr3_aa: CASSLGVGGGIQETQYF
cdr3_nt: TGCGCCAGCAGCTTGGGAGTGGGCGGGGGAATTCAAGAGACCCAGTACTTC
j_call: TRBJ2-5
cdr3_length: 17
v_call: TRBV5-1
d_call: TRBD2
clone_size: .

cdr3_aa: CASRAGQHNQPQHF
cdr3_nt: TGCGCCAGCCGAGCGGGACAGCACAATCAGCCCCAGCATTTT
j_call: TRBJ1-5
cdr3_length: 14
v_call: TRBV23-1
d_call: TRBD1
clone_size: .

cdr3_aa: CAISESYRTENQPQHF
cdr3_nt: TGTGCCATCAGTGAGTCGTACCGGACGGAAAATCAGCCCCAGCATTTT
j_call: TRBJ1-5
cdr3_length: 16
v_call: TRBV10-3
d_call: .
clone_size: .

cdr3_aa: CASSATQGASEAFF
cdr3_nt: TGTGCCAGCAGCGCAACTCAGGGGGCCTCTGAAGCTTTCTTT
j_call: TRBJ1-1
cdr3_length: 14
v_call: TRBV5-4
d_call: TRBD1
clone_size: .

cdr3_aa: CASSYPGRTEAFF
cdr3_nt: TGTGCCAGCAGTTACCCTGGACGAACTGAAGCTTTCTTT
j_call: TRBJ1-1
cdr3_length: 13
v_call: TRBV6-5
d_call: .
clone_size: .

cdr3_aa: CASGASTGDLGNTEAFF
cdr3_nt: TGTGCTAGTGGTGCGTCGACAGGGGACTTGGGGAACACTGAAGCTTTCTTT
j_call: TRBJ1-1
cdr3_length: 17
v_call: TRBV12-5
d_call: TRBD1
clone_size: .

cdr3_aa: CASKAGDETQYF
cdr3_nt: TGTGCCAGTAAAGCGGGGGACGAGACCCAGTACTTC
j_call: TRBJ2-5
cdr3_length: 12
v_call: TRBV19
d_call: TRBD2
clone_size: few

cdr3_aa: CASSLERRMGYTF
cdr3_nt: TGCGCCAGCAGCTTGGAGCGTCGGATGGGCTACACCTTC
j_call: TRBJ1-2
cdr3_length: 13
v_call: TRBV5-1
d_call: .
clone_size: .

cdr3_aa: CASGLELPTDTQYF
cdr3_nt: TGTGCTAGTGGTTTGGAACTGCCCACAGATACGCAGTATTTT
j_call: TRBJ2-3
cdr3_length: 14
v_call: TRBV12-5
d_call: .
clone_size: .

cdr3_aa: CASSRDRSYEQYF
cdr3_nt: TGTGCCAGCAGCCGGGACAGATCCTACGAGCAGTACTTC
j_call: TRBJ2-7
cdr3_length: 13
v_call: TRBV6-4
d_call: TRBD1
clone_size: .

cdr3_aa: CASSEALSGLQGYGYTF
cdr3_nt: TGTGCCAGCAGTGAAGCGCTTTCGGGGCTTCAGGGTTATGGCTACACCTTC
j_call: TRBJ1-2
cdr3_length: 17
v_call: TRBV2
d_call: .
clone_size: few

cdr3_aa: CASSYRPAGVTEAFF
cdr3_nt: TGTGCCAGCAGTTACCGTCCGGCGGGTGTTACTGAAGCTTTCTTT
j_call: TRBJ1-1
cdr3_length: 15
v_call: TRBV6-5
d_call: .
clone_size: .

cdr3_aa: CAWSVRSGGTEAFF
cdr3_nt: TGTGCCTGGAGTGTACGGTCTGGGGGCACTGAAGCTTTCTTT
j_call: TRBJ1-1
cdr3_length: 14
v_call: TRBV30
d_call: .
clone_size: .

cdr3_aa: CASSIVQGMDEKLFF
cdr3_nt: TGTGCCAGTAGTATAGTGCAGGGGATGGATGAAAAACTGTTTTTT
j_call: TRBJ1-4
cdr3_length: 15
v_call: TRBV19
d_call: .
clone_size: .

cdr3_aa: CASSPASNEQFF
cdr3_nt: TGTGCCAGCTCACCCGCCAGCAATGAGCAGTTCTTC
j_call: TRBJ2-1
cdr3_length: 12
v_call: TRBV18
d_call: .
clone_size: once

cdr3_aa: CASSEGLAGGRFSTDTQYF
cdr3_nt: TGCGCCAGCAGTGAGGGACTAGCGGGGGGGCGATTTAGTACAGATACGCAGTATTTT
j_call: TRBJ2-3
cdr3_length: 19
v_call: TRBV10-1
d_call: TRBD2
clone_size: .

cdr3_aa: CASSAVGHNQPQHF
cdr3_nt: TGTGCCAGTAGTGCCGTGGGTCACAATCAGCCCCAGCATTTT
j_call: TRBJ1-5
cdr3_length: 14
v_call: TRBV19
d_call: .
clone_size: once

cdr3_aa: CASSGEGAIDEQFF
cdr3_nt: TGTGCCAGCAGTGGGGAGGGGGCGATTGATGAGCAGTTCTTC
j_call: TRBJ2-1
cdr3_length: 14
v_call: TRBV2
d_call: .
clone_size: .